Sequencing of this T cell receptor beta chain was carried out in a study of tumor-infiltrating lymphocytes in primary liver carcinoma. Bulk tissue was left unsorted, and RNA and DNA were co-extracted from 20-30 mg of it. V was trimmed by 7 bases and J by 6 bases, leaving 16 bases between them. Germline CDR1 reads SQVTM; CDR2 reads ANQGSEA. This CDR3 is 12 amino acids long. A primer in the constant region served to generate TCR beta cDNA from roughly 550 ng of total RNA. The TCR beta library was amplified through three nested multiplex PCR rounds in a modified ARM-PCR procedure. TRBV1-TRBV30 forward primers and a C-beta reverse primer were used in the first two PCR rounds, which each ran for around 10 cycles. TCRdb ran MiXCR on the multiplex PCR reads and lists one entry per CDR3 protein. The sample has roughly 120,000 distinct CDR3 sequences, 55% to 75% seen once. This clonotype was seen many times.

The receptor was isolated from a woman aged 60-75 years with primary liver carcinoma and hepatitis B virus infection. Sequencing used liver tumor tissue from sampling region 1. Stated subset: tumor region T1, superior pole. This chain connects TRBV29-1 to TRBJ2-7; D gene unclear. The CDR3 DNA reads TGCAGCGCAAAGTCTATAGTTGGCGAGCAGTACTTC. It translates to CSAKSIVGEQYF.